Described below is a single TCR beta chain sequence and its context. This entry belongs to a study of OX40 agonist ivuxolimab in advanced cancers. Repertoires were generated with immunoSEQ multiplex PCR, while TCRdb's copy carries only in-frame clones and drops some. Of roughly 18,000 clones listed, roughly 71% are singletons. The starting material was CD4+ or CD8+ T cells sorted from blood, obtained in a trial of the OX40 agonist ivuxolimab. The origin of this receptor is an adult with an advanced solid tumor such as melanoma, head and neck, liver or kidney cancer.

CDR3 in amino acids: CASSFLGVGTDTQYF. As DNA, the CDR3 is TGTGCCAGCAGCTTTCTAGGGGTAGGCACAGATACGCAGTATTTT. V usage is TRBV11-1 and J usage is TRBJ2-3; possible D gene TRBD1, 5 bases. CDR3 length: 15 residues. Germline V gene sequence: CDR1 SGHAT, CDR2 FQDESV (reference sequence). V was trimmed by 3 bases and J by 1 base, leaving 11 bases between them.